The present TCR beta chain was sequenced within a study of cytomegalovirus exposure and HLA in healthy donors. With 60 Vbeta and 13 Jbeta primers, the PCR was carried out. Sequencing was performed with immunoSEQ multiplex PCR; in TCRdb, only in-frame clones are kept and a portion is missing. The sample includes about 170,000 clones, roughly 84% seen only once; the top ten take 2% to 3%. V shed 0 bases and J shed 3 bases, with 6 bases lying between them. The CDR3 consists of 13 residues. CDR1 and CDR2 from the germline V gene are MGHRA and YSYEKL. Broader study findings: After further analysis at a later stage, roughly 16,000 TCR beta sequences were associated with HLA alleles at 0.05 false discovery rate. Rare TCR sequences predominated, though certain public TCRs were found in many donors. Fewer N-insertions (relative to the roughly 730-donor mean) were reportedly seen in an Asian-associated ancestry cluster in a later analysis.

On this clone itself: The antigen is unknown.

Sequences were obtained from PBMCs. This chain connects TRBV4-1 to TRBJ2-7; maybe TRBD1 (6 bases). The TCR was taken from a man aged 25 to 40 in good health and CMV-seropositive. The CDR3 sequence is CASSQDRGYEQYV. CDR3 DNA: TGCGCCAGCAGCCAAGACAGGGGCTACGAGCAGTACGTC.